These 17 T cell receptor beta chains came from one sample sequenced in a study of CD4 T cells in relation to SARS-CoV-2 and coronaviruses. These receptors' antigens are unknown. Before the COVID-19 pandemic, during about 2010-2018, CD4+ T cells were taken from unexposed donors. Isolation of CD4+ T cells took place after about eleven days in culture. Sequencing was performed with immunoSEQ multiplex PCR; in TCRdb, only in-frame clones are kept and a portion is missing. The top ten clones hold roughly 18% of a sample with around 25,000 clones, roughly 70% of them seen once. Sequenced sample: CD4+ T cells from PBMCs, cultured in vitro. The receptors derive from a human donor in good health.

The CDR3 nucleotides are TGTGCCAGCAGTTTGAGGGACACCAACATTCAGTACTTC. Translating it yields CASSLRDTNIQYF. The J gene is TRBJ2-4, the V gene TRBV6-5; tentatively, D is TRBD1 (6 bases). This CDR3 is built from 13 residues. The germline V gene encodes CDR1 MNHEY and CDR2 SVGAGI. Between the trimmed V and J ends, which lost 4 bases and 7 bases, there was a span of 11 bases.

V usage is TRBV11-3 and J usage is TRBJ2-1, with D perhaps TRBD1 or TRBD2 (5 bases each). The CDR3 is 13 residues long. Per germline, CDR1 SGHNT and CDR2 YENEEA. V shed 2 bases and J shed 8 bases, with 10 bases lying between them. CDR3 protein: CASSLNLGDEQFF. The CDR3 coding sequence is TGTGCCAGCAGCTTAAATCTGGGGGATGAGCAGTTCTTC.

The chain recombines TRBV14 with TRBJ2-3; TRBD2 might be the D (7 bases). The CDR3 is 17 amino acids. Trimming removed 0 bases from V and 2 bases from J, with 15 bases in between. CDR1 is SGHDN and CDR2 is FVKESK in the germline V gene. The CDR3 reads CASSQDWGLADTDTQYF. CDR3 DNA sequence: TGTGCCAGCAGCCAAGATTGGGGGCTAGCGGACACAGATACGCAGTATTTT.

This chain links TRBV24-1 with TRBJ1-1, with D possibly matching TRBD1 (5 bases). Per the germline V gene, CDR1 is KGHDR and CDR2 is SFDVKD. This CDR3 has 13 residues. V lost 4 bases and J lost 3, with 8 bases in between. The CDR3 region is CATSEGRDTEAFF. CDR3 DNA sequence: TGTGCCACCAGTGAGGGCAGGGACACTGAAGCTTTCTTT.

The chain carries TRBV7-3 and TRBJ2-1; 10 bases fit TRBD2. Germline V gene data show CDR1 as SGHTA and CDR2 as FQGTGA. This CDR3 region has 14 residues. V shed 5 bases, J shed 8 bases, and the junction held 6 bases outside the gene matches. CDR3 nucleotides: TGTGCCAGCAGCCTTTCCGGGACTAGCGATGAGCAGTTCTTC. This sequence encodes CASSLSGTSDEQFF.

The V and J genes are TRBV7-6 and TRBJ2-7, with 7 bases aligning to TRBD1. Germline assignment: CDR1 SGHVS and CDR2 FNYEAQ. The CDR3 has 15 amino acids. V lost 1 base to trimming and J lost 1 base; unmatched junction nucleotides: 4. CDR3 in DNA: TGTGCCAGCAGCTTAGTGAGGGACAGTTCCTACGAGCAGTACTTC. Translating it yields CASSLVRDSSYEQYF.

V usage is TRBV9 and J usage is TRBJ1-2; TRBD1 might be the D (5 bases). The CDR3 runs to 15 residues. V was trimmed by 4 bases and J by 7 bases, leaving 20 bases between them. In germline, CDR1 is SGDLS, CDR2 YYNGEE. The CDR3 region has the DNA TGTGCCAGCAGCCCACGGATCAATGACGGGGGTGGCTACACCTTC. Residues: CASSPRINDGGGYTF.

V usage is TRBV9 and J usage is TRBJ1-1; D is perhaps TRBD1 (6 bases). The CDR3 totals 15 residues. V was clipped by 2 bases and J by 2 bases, with 13 bases between them. Germline V gives CDR1 SGDLS, CDR2 YYNGEE. This CDR3 is CASSVGGHLNTEAFF. CDR3 in DNA: TGTGCCAGCAGCGTGGGGGGACATCTCAACACTGAAGCTTTCTTT. Looking up the rest from reference TRBV9 and TRBJ1-1 gives the full variable domain: DSGVTQTPKHLITATGQRVTLRCSPRSGDLSVYWYQQSLDQGLQFLIQYYNGEERAKGNILERFSAQQFPDLHSELNLSSLELGDSALYFCASSVGGHLNTEAFFGQGTRLTVV.

Here the CDR3 DNA reads TGTGCCAGCAGCTTAGGCCGGGACAGGGGGTACGGAGCTTTCTTT. Its protein is CASSLGRDRGYGAFF. J is TRBJ1-1 and V is TRBV13; 11 nucleotides match TRBD1. The length of the CDR3 is 15 residues. Germline loops: CDR1 PRHDT, CDR2 FYEKMQ (reference sequence). V lost 0 bases, J lost 10 bases, and 7 bases stayed unmatched. Filled out from reference TRBV13 and TRBJ1-1, the complete variable domain reads AAGVIQSPRHLIKEKRETATLKCYPIPRHDTVYWYQQGPGQDPQFLISFYEKMQSDKGSIPDRFSAQQFSDYHSELNMSSLELGDSALYFCASSLGRDRGYGAFFGQGTRLTVV.

For this clone: Different DNA sequences within this sample yield the same CDR3. The chain uses TRBV5-1 and TRBJ2-7; 11 bases map to TRBD2. Unmatched junction bases numbered 5, after V lost 4 bases and J lost 2 bases. This CDR3 comprises 15 residues. In germline, CDR1 is SGHRS, CDR2 YFSETQ. The DNA of the CDR3 is TGCGCCAGCAGCCCGACTAGCGGGGCTACCTACGAGCAGTACTTC. Residues: CASSPTSGATYEQYF.

A few counts support this clone. The chain couples TRBV11-1 to TRBJ2-1, with D possibly TRBD1 on 6 matching bases. Germline-derived CDR1 and CDR2 are SGHAT and FQDESV (reference sequence). V lost 5 bases and J 4 bases, leaving 9 bases between the germline ends. The CDR3 length is 13 residues. The CDR3 loop reads CASSPGTYNEQFF. CDR3 sequence (DNA): TGTGCCAGCAGCCCCGGGACATACAATGAGCAGTTCTTC.

The chain combines TRBV3-1 (or the pseudogene TRBV3-2) with TRBJ2-1; a weak D match, TRBD1 (6 bases). Germline values: CDR1 LGHDT, CDR2 YNNKEL (reference sequence). This CDR3 spans 14 amino acids. V lost 3 bases, J lost 8 bases, and 14 bases lay in between. The CDR3 DNA reads TGTGCCAGCAGCCACAAACAGGGTTGGGATGAGCAGTTCTTC. As protein: CASSHKQGWDEQFF.

This clone was seen only once. This sequence joins TRBV7-3 and TRBJ2-5; possible D gene TRBD2, 6 bases. The CDR3 totals 18 residues. The ends were cut back, 1 base at V and 2 bases at J, with 20 bases in the middle. Per germline, CDR1 SGHTA and CDR2 FQGTGA. This CDR3 is CASSLNGWSGSGQETQYF. In DNA form, the CDR3 reads TGTGCCAGCAGCTTAAACGGATGGTCGGGTAGCGGACAAGAGACCCAGTACTTC.

V gene TRBV9 combines with J gene TRBJ1-6; D remains unclear. Looked up from germline, CDR1 is SGDLS and CDR2 is YYNGEE. V was shortened by 3 bases and J by 7 bases, with 8 bases between the two germline ends. The CDR3 loop spans 13 amino acids. DNA of the CDR3: TGTGCCAGCAGCGGACAAGAAAATTCACCCCTCCACTTT. Amino acid sequence: CASSGQENSPLHF.

V and J are TRBV18 and TRBJ1-2; maybe TRBD1 (5 bases). This CDR3 has 17 amino acids. The ends were cut back, 2 bases at V and 6 bases at J, with 22 bases in the middle. The germline CDR1 and CDR2 sequences are KGHSH and LQKENI. CDR3 sequence: CASSPSYGTHGVDGYTF. DNA of the CDR3: TGTGCCAGCTCACCATCTTACGGGACTCACGGCGTGGATGGCTACACCTTC.

The J gene is TRBJ2-5, the V gene TRBV5-1; 9 bases match TRBD2. Trimming at V came to 1 base and at J to 4 bases, leaving 5 bases not matched to a gene. The CDR3 is made up of 15 amino acids. Germline V gives CDR1 SGHRS, CDR2 YFSETQ. The CDR3 DNA reads TGCGCCAGCAGCTTGTCTGCGGGAGGGCCAGAGACCCAGTACTTC. Its protein is CASSLSAGGPETQYF.

Notes on this clone: A far larger clone is one nucleotide away, so this likely arose from a read error. CDR3 DNA: TGTGCCAGCAGCTTAGAGGGGAACTCCTACGAGCAGTACTTC. This encodes CASSLEGNSYEQYF. The chain uses TRBV11-2 and TRBJ2-7; the D is unclear. The CDR3 covers 14 residues. Germline CDR1 and CDR2: SGHAT and FQNNGV. V was pared by 0 bases and J by 0 bases, with 6 bases between.